The sample holds one count of the clone carrying this T cell receptor (beta chain). Its antigen is as yet unknown. This entry belongs to a study of T cell responses to AZD1222 COVID-19 vaccine. Findings and limits, study-wide: Spike as a whole was targeted by vaccine-associated CD4 TCRs, dominant at 160-218 and 743-854. Recipients of AZD1222 seropositive at baseline numbered only 5 to 7. Donors skewed white British and female; clonal diversity was possibly underestimated. When two AZD1222 doses had been given, Spike-specific TCR breadth and depth rose.

Germline loops: CDR1 SGHRS, CDR2 YFSETQ. Between the trimmed V and J ends, which lost 2 bases and 7 bases, there was a span of 12 bases. The CDR3 covers 13 residues. Sequencing used immunoSEQ multiplex PCR; TCRdb keeps in-frame clones, though not all of them. Found here are some 150,000 clones, 85% to 95% of them singletons; the top ten hold over 1.2%. This TCR came from an adult who received the AZD1222 COVID-19 vaccine. The V call is TRBV5-1, the J call TRBJ2-5, with D possibly being TRBD2 (5 bases). Sequencing was performed on peripheral blood, taken 28 days after the second AZD1222 dose. This CDR3 is CASSLSTAGTQYF. The DNA for the CDR3 is TGCGCCAGCAGCTTATCAACGGCGGGGACCCAGTACTTC. Full variable domain (missing parts from reference TRBV5-1 and TRBJ2-5): KAGVTQTPRYLIKTRGQQVTLSCSPISGHRSVSWYQQTPGQGLQFLFEYFSETQRNKGNFPGRFSGRQFSNSRSEMNVSTLELGDSALYLCASSLSTAGTQYFGPGTRLLVL.